Below, 25 T cell receptor beta chains from the same sample are listed, as sequenced in a study of T cell repertoires in cytomegalovirus infection. These receptors' targets are unknown. One entry per CDR3 protein results from TCRdb running MiXCR on the reads. The sample yields around 500,000 distinct CDR3 sequences, roughly 42% seen once. The sample was cultured PBMCs, taken from culture after CMV antigen stimulation. The receptors shown here come from a human donor in good health (CMV status not recorded). Some clones in this sample may be carry-over from other donors' samples.

The V gene is TRBV3-1, the J gene TRBJ2-2; 9 nucleotides match TRBD2. This CDR3 is built from 17 residues. Germline V CDR1 and CDR2: LGHDT, YNNKEL (reference sequence). The ends lost 0 bases at V and 4 bases at J; junction bases unmatched: 6. CDR3 loop: CASSQEIGGGATGELFF. In nucleotides, the CDR3 is TGTGCCAGCAGCCAAGAAATAGGCGGGGGGGCCACCGGGGAGCTGTTTTTT.

The chain employs TRBV11-2 and TRBJ1-5, with 8 nucleotides matching TRBD1. The junction had 2 bases not matched to a gene; V was cut back by 4 bases and J by 0 bases. The germline CDR1 and CDR2 sequences are SGHAT and FQNNGV. The CDR3 has 15 amino acids. DNA of the CDR3: TGTGCCAGCAGCTCTGGGACAGGTAGCAATCAGCCCCAGCATTTT. It encodes CASSSGTGSNQPQHF.

The chain links TRBV18 to TRBJ1-1; 9 bases are shared with TRBD1. V shed 3 bases and J 0 bases; nucleotides not matched to a gene: 5. Germline lookup yields CDR1 KGHSH and CDR2 LQKENI. This CDR3 contains 16 residues. The CDR3 DNA is TGTGCCAGCTCACCCCGGACAGGGGCCTTGAACACTGAAGCTTTCTTT. Encoded protein: CASSPRTGALNTEAFF.

This chain uses TRBV7-2 with TRBJ2-7; the D gene is possibly TRBD1 (6 bases). This CDR3 is 18 amino acids long. The V end was cut by 0 bases, the J end by 2 bases, with 20 bases between. Germline loops: CDR1 SGHTA, CDR2 FQGNSA. The CDR3 nucleotides are TGTGCCAGCAGCTTAGCTATCTTGGGGACAACGACAACCTACGAGCAGTACTTC. Translated: CASSLAILGTTTTYEQYF. Filled out from reference TRBV7-2 and TRBJ2-7, the complete variable domain reads GAGVSQSPSNKVTEKGKDVELRCDPISGHTALYWYRQSLGQGLEFLIYFQGNSAPDKSGLPSDRFSAERTGGSVSTLTIQRTQQEDSAVYLCASSLAILGTTTTYEQYFGPGTRLTVT.

The genes are TRBV12-3 or TRBV12-4 and TRBJ2-1; 8 bases agree with TRBD2. This CDR3 spans 13 amino acids. Germline trimming cut 6 bases from V and 6 bases from J; bases unmatched to any gene: 4. The CDR3 region has the DNA TGTGCCAGCAGACCCGGGACTAGCAATGAGCAGTTCTTC. Protein product: CASRPGTSNEQFF.

V is TRBV5-1 and J is TRBJ1-1, with 9 bases fitting TRBD1. The junction had 1 base not matched to a gene; V was cut back by 0 bases and J by 4 bases. Germline V gene lookup returns CDR1 SGHRS and CDR2 YFSETQ. This CDR3 spans 14 amino acids. The CDR3 bases are TGCGCCAGCAGCTTGGGGGACAGGGCCACTGAAGCTTTCTTT. It codes for CASSLGDRATEAFF. Combining the CDR3 with reference TRBV5-1 and TRBJ1-1 gives the whole variable domain KAGVTQTPRYLIKTRGQQVTLSCSPISGHRSVSWYQQTPGQGLQFLFEYFSETQRNKGNFPGRFSGRQFSNSRSEMNVSTLELGDSALYLCASSLGDRATEAFFGQGTRLTVV.

The V and J genes are TRBV15 and TRBJ1-2, with TRBD1 identical over 9 bases. CDR1 and CDR2 (germline): LNHNV, YYDKDF (reference sequence). The CDR3 covers 14 residues. The V gene end was trimmed by 3 bases and the J gene end by 4 bases; junction bases not matched to a gene: 3. The CDR3: CATSRETGGYGYTF. The DNA of the CDR3 is TGTGCCACCAGCAGGGAGACAGGGGGCTATGGCTACACCTTC.

The rearrangement joins TRBV7-6 to TRBJ2-7; D remains ambiguous. The CDR3 length is 15 residues. Trimming removed 5 bases at V and 6 bases at J, with 20 bases between. Per the germline V gene, CDR1 is SGHVS and CDR2 is FNYEAQ. The CDR3 region is CASSPLWGSESEQYF. In nucleotides, the CDR3 is TGTGCCAGCAGCCCCCTATGGGGATCGGAATCCGAGCAGTACTTC.

This chain joins TRBV7-9 and TRBJ2-2, with TRBD2 matching over 11 bases. Unmatched junction bases numbered 4, after V lost 5 bases and J lost 2 bases. The CDR3 is 16 residues long. From germline, CDR1 is SEHNR and CDR2 FQNEAQ (reference sequence). CDR3 region: CASSPTSGGNTGELFF. CDR3 nucleotides: TGTGCCAGCAGCCCAACTAGCGGGGGAAACACCGGGGAGCTGTTTTTT.

This sequence joins TRBV11-2 and TRBJ1-1, with D perhaps TRBD1 (6 bases). The germline gives CDR1 SGHAT, CDR2 FQNNGV. There are 14 residues in the CDR3. The V end lost 5 bases, the J end lost 5 bases, and 15 bases lay between the germline ends. The CDR3 loop reads CASSLHREGTEAFF. As DNA, the CDR3 is TGTGCCAGCAGCCTTCACAGGGAGGGGACTGAAGCTTTCTTT.

This clonotype was seen repeatedly, ten times or more. The rearrangement uses TRBV7-2 and TRBJ1-1, with D unclear. CDR1 SGHTA and CDR2 FQGNSA come from the germline V gene. V lost 1 base and J 6 bases, leaving 12 bases between the germline ends. The CDR3 has 14 residues. CDR3 loop: CASSLDLGFPEAFF. The CDR3 nucleotides read TGTGCCAGCAGCTTAGATCTAGGGTTTCCTGAAGCTTTCTTT. The full variable domain, rest sourced from reference TRBV7-2 and TRBJ1-1, is GAGVSQSPSNKVTEKGKDVELRCDPISGHTALYWYRQSLGQGLEFLIYFQGNSAPDKSGLPSDRFSAERTGGSVSTLTIQRTQQEDSAVYLCASSLDLGFPEAFFGQGTRLTVV.

This rearrangement joins TRBV7-2 to TRBJ1-5; the D is unclear. Germline lookup yields CDR1 SGHTA and CDR2 FQGNSA. The CDR3 covers 15 residues. The V gene lost 5 bases and the J gene lost 2 bases, with 13 bases spanning the gap. The CDR3 loop is CASSTWGLGNQPQHF. CDR3 nucleotide sequence: TGTGCCAGCAGCACCTGGGGTCTGGGCAATCAGCCCCAGCATTTT.

The chain recombines TRBV6-5 with TRBJ2-1; D uncertain. CDR1 and CDR2 from the germline V gene are MNHEY and SVGAGI. CDR3 length: 13 residues. Deletions cut 7 bases from V and 10 bases from J, with 17 bases between. For the CDR3, the DNA is TGTGCCAGCACCAACGAAAAGAGCAGGGAGCAGTTCTTC. Its protein is CASTNEKSREQFF.

The chain carries TRBV6-1 and TRBJ1-2; D is perhaps TRBD1 (6 bases). The CDR3 is 12 amino acids. Germline lookup yields CDR1 MNHNS and CDR2 SASEGT. V lost 3 bases and J lost 4, with 6 bases in between. The CDR3: CASSETGYGYTF. The CDR3 DNA reads as TGTGCCAGCAGTGAGACAGGCTATGGCTACACCTTC.

V gene TRBV4-1 combines with J gene TRBJ2-3; D is tentatively TRBD1 or TRBD2 (5 bases each). The CDR3 runs to 16 residues. Germline V CDR1 and CDR2: MGHRA, YSYEKL. V was pared by 4 bases and J by 3 bases, with 17 bases between. The CDR3 region is CASSLLRGRRTDTQYF. The DNA of the CDR3 is TGCGCCAGCAGCCTTCTCCGGGGCCGGAGGACAGATACGCAGTATTTT.

This clonotype was seen a few times. CDR3 DNA sequence: TGTGCCAGCAGCTTAAAACGGGGGTTTGAAGCTTTCTTT. It codes for CASSLKRGFEAFF. V usage is TRBV7-2 and J usage is TRBJ1-1; a possible D gene is TRBD1 (5 bases). Between the trimmed V and J ends, which lost 2 bases and 7 bases, there was a span of 11 bases. Germline CDR1 and CDR2: SGHTA and FQGNSA. The CDR3 runs 13 residues. Full variable domain (outside the CDR3, taken from reference TRBV7-2 and TRBJ1-1): GAGVSQSPSNKVTEKGKDVELRCDPISGHTALYWYRQSLGQGLEFLIYFQGNSAPDKSGLPSDRFSAERTGGSVSTLTIQRTQQEDSAVYLCASSLKRGFEAFFGQGTRLTVV.

V and J are TRBV5-4 and TRBJ2-3; 7 bases match TRBD2. V lost 6 bases and J lost 2; bases outside the gene matches: 9. Germline V gene sequence: CDR1 SGHNT, CDR2 YYREEE (reference sequence). The CDR3 spans 15 residues. In nucleotides, the CDR3 is TGTGCCAGCACCTTTGGGGGGAGGGTCACAGATACGCAGTATTTT. Residues: CASTFGGRVTDTQYF.

This chain connects TRBV2 to TRBJ2-5; possible D gene TRBD1, 5 bases. From germline, CDR1 is SNHLY and CDR2 FYNNEI. Trimming left V 0 bases short and J 1 base short, with 15 bases between. The CDR3 runs to 17 residues. The DNA for the CDR3 is TGTGCCAGCAGTGAAGCGCTCCAAAGACAGTTCCAAGAGACCCAGTACTTC. This sequence encodes CASSEALQRQFQETQYF.

CDR3 amino acids: CASSLRTFNTRGYTF. For the CDR3, the DNA is TGTGCCAGCAGTTTACGGACATTCAACACAAGGGGCTACACCTTC. The chain employs TRBV12-3 or TRBV12-4 and TRBJ1-2, with TRBD1 as a possible D gene (5 bases). The CDR3 spans 15 residues. Between the trimmed V and J ends, which lost 2 bases and 8 bases, there was a span of 18 bases.

The V gene is TRBV29-1, the J gene TRBJ1-4; the match to TRBD1 covers 8 bases. The CDR3 is made up of 13 amino acids. CDR1 is SQVTM and CDR2 is ANQGSEA in the germline V gene. V trimming: 7 bases; J trimming: 5 bases; junction bases outside the gene matches: 6. CDR3 region: CSASRGQNEKLFF. The CDR3 DNA sequence: TGCAGCGCTTCCAGGGGGCAGAATGAAAAACTGTTTTTT.

The chain recombines TRBV20-1 with TRBJ2-1; D is ambiguous. V lost 1 base and J lost 0, with 7 bases in between. The CDR3 runs 14 residues. Germline loops: CDR1 DFQATT, CDR2 SNEGSKA (reference sequence). CDR3 nucleotides: TGCAGTGCTAGAGGAAATCCCTCCTACAATGAGCAGTTCTTC. This gives the protein CSARGNPSYNEQFF.

This clonotype showed up many times. The chain recombines TRBV7-2 with TRBJ2-6; D not certain. From germline, CDR1 is SGHTA and CDR2 FQGNSA. The CDR3 length is 13 residues. V was pared by 1 base and J by 3 bases, with 1 base between. CDR3: CASSLVGANVLTF. In nucleotides, the CDR3 is TGTGCCAGCAGCTTAGTTGGGGCCAACGTCCTGACTTTC. Full variable domain (missing parts from reference TRBV7-2 and TRBJ2-6): GAGVSQSPSNKVTEKGKDVELRCDPISGHTALYWYRQSLGQGLEFLIYFQGNSAPDKSGLPSDRFSAERTGGSVSTLTIQRTQQEDSAVYLCASSLVGANVLTFGAGSRLTVL.

This clonotype was observed a handful of times. In DNA form, the CDR3 reads TGTGCCAGCAGTTACGCTCCGGGACAGAAAGCTTTCTTT. This translates into CASSYAPGQKAFF. The chain carries TRBV6-5 and TRBJ1-1, with 7 bases fitting TRBD1. The CDR3 contains 13 residues. J gave up 9 bases and V 2 bases, and 6 bases lay outside the gene matches. Germline CDR1 and CDR2: MNHEY and SVGAGI.

This sequence joins TRBV5-1 and TRBJ2-3; a weak D match, TRBD1 (5 bases). V was pared by 4 bases and J by 5 bases, with 14 bases between. The germline V gene has CDR1 SGHRS and CDR2 YFSETQ. The CDR3 is 14 residues long. DNA of the CDR3: TGCGCCAGCAGCATCGCGACAGTGGGAGATACGCAGTATTTT. Its protein is CASSIATVGDTQYF. The full variable domain, its missing parts supplied by reference TRBV5-1 and TRBJ2-3, is KAGVTQTPRYLIKTRGQQVTLSCSPISGHRSVSWYQQTPGQGLQFLFEYFSETQRNKGNFPGRFSGRQFSNSRSEMNVSTLELGDSALYLCASSIATVGDTQYFGPGTRLTVL.

This clonotype was counted a few times. The chain recombines TRBV6-5 with TRBJ2-1; D is unclear. This CDR3 comprises 14 residues. Germline lookup yields CDR1 MNHEY and CDR2 SVGAGI. Trimming pared 6 bases from V and 6 bases from J, leaving 15 bases between. The CDR3 DNA sequence: TGTGCCAGCAGCCCCGAAGTTGTTTCCAATGAGCAGTTCTTC. Its protein is CASSPEVVSNEQFF.